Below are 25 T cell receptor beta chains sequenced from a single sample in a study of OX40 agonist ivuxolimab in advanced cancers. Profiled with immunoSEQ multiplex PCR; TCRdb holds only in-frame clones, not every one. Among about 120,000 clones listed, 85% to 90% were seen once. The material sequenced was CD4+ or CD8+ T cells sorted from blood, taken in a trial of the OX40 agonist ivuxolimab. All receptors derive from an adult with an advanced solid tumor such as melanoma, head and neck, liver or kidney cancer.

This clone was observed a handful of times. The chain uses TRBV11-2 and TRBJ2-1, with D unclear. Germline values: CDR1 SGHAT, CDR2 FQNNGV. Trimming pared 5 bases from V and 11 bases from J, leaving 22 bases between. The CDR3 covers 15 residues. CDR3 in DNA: TGTGCCAGCAGCCACCGACGGCCCCGGATAGGTAAGCAGTTCTTC. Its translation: CASSHRRPRIGKQFF.

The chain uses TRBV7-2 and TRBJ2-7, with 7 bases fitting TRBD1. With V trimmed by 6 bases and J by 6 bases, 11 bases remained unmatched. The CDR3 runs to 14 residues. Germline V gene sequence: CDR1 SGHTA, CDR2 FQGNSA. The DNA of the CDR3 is TGTGCCAGCAGGGAGACAGGGAACCCGCCCGAGCAGTACTTC. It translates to CASRETGNPPEQYF.

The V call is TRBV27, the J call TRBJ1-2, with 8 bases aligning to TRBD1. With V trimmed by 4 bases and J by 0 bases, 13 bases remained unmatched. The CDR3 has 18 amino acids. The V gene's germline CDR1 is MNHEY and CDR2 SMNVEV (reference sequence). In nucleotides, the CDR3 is TGTGCCAGCAGTTCCTACTCCACGACAGGGGCCCCTAACTATGGCTACACCTTC. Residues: CASSSYSTTGAPNYGYTF.

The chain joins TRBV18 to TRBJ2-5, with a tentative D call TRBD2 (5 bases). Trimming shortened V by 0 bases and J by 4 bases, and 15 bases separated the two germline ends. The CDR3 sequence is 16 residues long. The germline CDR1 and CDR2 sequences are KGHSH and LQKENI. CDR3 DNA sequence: TGTGCCAGCTCACCACCGACGGGGATCTTGGGAGAGACCCAGTACTTC. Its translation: CASSPPTGILGETQYF. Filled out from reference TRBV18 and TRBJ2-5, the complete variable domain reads NAGVMQNPRHLVRRRGQEARLRCSPMKGHSHVYWYRQLPEEGLKFMVYLQKENIIDESGMPKERFSAEFPKEGPSILRIQQVVRGDSAAYFCASSPPTGILGETQYFGPGTRLLVL.

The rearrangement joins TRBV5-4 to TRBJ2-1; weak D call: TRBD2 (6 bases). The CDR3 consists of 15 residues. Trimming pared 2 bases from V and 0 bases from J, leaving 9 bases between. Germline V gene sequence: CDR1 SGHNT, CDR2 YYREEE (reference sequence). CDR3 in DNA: TGTGCCAGCAGCTTACGGGGGAGCTCCTACAATGAGCAGTTCTTC. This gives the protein CASSLRGSSYNEQFF.

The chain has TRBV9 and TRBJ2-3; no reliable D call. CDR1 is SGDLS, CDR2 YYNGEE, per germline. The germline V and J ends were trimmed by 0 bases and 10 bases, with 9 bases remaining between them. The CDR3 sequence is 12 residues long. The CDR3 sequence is CASSVVGMAQYF. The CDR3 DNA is TGTGCCAGCAGCGTAGTGGGGATGGCGCAGTATTTT.

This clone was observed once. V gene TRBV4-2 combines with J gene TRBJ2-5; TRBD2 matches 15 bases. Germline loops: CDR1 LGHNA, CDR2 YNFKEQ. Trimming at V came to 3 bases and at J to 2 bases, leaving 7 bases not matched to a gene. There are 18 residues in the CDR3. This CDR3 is CASSQGTSGGSIQETQYF. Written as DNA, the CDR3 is TGTGCCAGCAGCCAGGGGACTAGCGGGGGGTCCATTCAAGAGACCCAGTACTTC.

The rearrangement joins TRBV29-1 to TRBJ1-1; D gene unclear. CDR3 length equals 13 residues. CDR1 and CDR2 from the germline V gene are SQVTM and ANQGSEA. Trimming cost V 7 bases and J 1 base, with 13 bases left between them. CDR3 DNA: TGCAGCGGGCATGGGCACGGGAACACTGAAGCTTTCTTT. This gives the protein CSGHGHGNTEAFF. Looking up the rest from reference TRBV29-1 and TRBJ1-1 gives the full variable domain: SAVISQKPSRDICQRGTSLTIQCQVDSQVTMMFWYRQQPGQSLTLIATANQGSEATYESGFVIDKFPISRPNLTFSTLTVSNMSPEDSSIYLCSGHGHGNTEAFFGQGTRLTVV.

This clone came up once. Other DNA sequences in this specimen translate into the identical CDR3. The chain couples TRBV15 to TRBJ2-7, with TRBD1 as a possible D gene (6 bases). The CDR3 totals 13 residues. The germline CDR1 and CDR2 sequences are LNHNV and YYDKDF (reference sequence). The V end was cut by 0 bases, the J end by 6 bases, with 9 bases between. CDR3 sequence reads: CATSRDQGSEQYF. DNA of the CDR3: TGTGCCACCAGCAGAGATCAGGGGTCCGAGCAGTACTTC.

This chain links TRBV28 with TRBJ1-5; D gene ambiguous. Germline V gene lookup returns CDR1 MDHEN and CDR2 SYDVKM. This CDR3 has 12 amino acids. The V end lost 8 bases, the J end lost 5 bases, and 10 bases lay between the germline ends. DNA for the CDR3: TGTGCCAGCCTTTCCTCCTATCAGCCCCAGCATTTT. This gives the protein CASLSSYQPQHF.

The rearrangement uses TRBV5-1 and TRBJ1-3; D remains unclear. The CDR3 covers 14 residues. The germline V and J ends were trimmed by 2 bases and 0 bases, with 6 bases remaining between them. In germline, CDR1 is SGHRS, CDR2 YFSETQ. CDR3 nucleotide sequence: TGCGCCAGCAGCTTTACGGCCTCTGGAAACACCATATATTTT. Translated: CASSFTASGNTIYF.

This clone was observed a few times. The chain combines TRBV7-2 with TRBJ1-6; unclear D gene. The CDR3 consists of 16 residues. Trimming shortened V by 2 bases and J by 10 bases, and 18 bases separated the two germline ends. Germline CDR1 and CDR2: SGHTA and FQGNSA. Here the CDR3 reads CASSLRSLGFGSPLHF. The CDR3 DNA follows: TGTGCCAGCAGCTTAAGATCGCTGGGTTTCGGCTCACCCCTCCACTTT. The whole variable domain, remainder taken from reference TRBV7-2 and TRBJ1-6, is GAGVSQSPSNKVTEKGKDVELRCDPISGHTALYWYRQSLGQGLEFLIYFQGNSAPDKSGLPSDRFSAERTGGSVSTLTIQRTQQEDSAVYLCASSLRSLGFGSPLHFGNGTRLTVT.

The CDR3 DNA reads TGTGCCAGCAGTCGTATGGCGGGTTCCGCCTACGAGCAGTACTTC. Protein: CASSRMAGSAYEQYF. The gene calls are TRBV7-3 and TRBJ2-7, with D tentatively TRBD2 (5 bases). The V gene lost 6 bases and the J gene lost 2 bases, with 17 bases spanning the gap. The germline gives CDR1 SGHTA, CDR2 FQGTGA. The CDR3 loop spans 15 amino acids. Based on the CDR3 plus reference TRBV7-3 and TRBJ2-7, the full variable domain is GAGVSQTPSNKVTEKGKYVELRCDPISGHTALYWYRQSLGQGPEFLIYFQGTGAADDSGLPNDRFFAVRPEGSVSTLKIQRTERGDSAVYLCASSRMAGSAYEQYFGPGTRLTVT.

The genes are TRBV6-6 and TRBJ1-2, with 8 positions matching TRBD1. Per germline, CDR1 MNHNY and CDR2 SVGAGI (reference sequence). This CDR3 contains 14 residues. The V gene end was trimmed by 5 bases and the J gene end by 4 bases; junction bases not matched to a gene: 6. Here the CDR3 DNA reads TGTGCCAGCAGTAGGGGACAGGCTATCTATGGCTACACCTTC. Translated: CASSRGQAIYGYTF.

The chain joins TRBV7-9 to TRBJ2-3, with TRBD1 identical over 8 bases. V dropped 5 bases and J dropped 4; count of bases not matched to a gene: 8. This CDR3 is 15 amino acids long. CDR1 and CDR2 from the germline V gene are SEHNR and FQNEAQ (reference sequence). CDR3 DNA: TGTGCCAGCAGCCCCGGGACAGGTCAGGCAGATACGCAGTATTTT. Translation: CASSPGTGQADTQYF. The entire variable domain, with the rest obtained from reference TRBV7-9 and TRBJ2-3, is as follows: DTGVSQNPRHKITKRGQNVTFRCDPISEHNRLYWYRQTLGQGPEFLTYFQNEAQLEKSRLLSDRFSAERPKGSFSTLEIQRTEQGDSAMYLCASSPGTGQADTQYFGPGTRLTVL.

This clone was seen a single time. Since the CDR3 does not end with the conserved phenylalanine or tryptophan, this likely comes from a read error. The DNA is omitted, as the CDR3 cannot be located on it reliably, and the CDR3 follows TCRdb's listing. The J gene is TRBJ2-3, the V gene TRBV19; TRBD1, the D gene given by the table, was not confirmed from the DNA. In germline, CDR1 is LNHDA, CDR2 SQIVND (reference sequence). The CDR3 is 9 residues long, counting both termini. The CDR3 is CASLRGQEK.

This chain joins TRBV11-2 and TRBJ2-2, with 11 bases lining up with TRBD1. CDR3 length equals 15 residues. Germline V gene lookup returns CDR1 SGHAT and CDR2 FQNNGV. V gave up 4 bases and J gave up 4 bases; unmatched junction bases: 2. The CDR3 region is CASSWGTGGTGELFF. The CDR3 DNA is TGTGCCAGCAGCTGGGGGACAGGGGGCACCGGGGAGCTGTTTTTT. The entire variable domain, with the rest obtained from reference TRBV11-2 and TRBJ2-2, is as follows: EAGVAQSPRYKIIEKRQSVAFWCNPISGHATLYWYQQILGQGPKLLIQFQNNGVVDDSQLPKDRFSAERLKGVDSTLKIQPAKLEDSAVYLCASSWGTGGTGELFFGEGSRLTVL.

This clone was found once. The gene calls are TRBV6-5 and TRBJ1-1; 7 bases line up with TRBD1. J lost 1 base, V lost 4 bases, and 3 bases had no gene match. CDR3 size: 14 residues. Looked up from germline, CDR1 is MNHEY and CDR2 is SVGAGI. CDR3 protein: CASSFSGGNTEAFF. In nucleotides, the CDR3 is TGTGCCAGCAGTTTCTCAGGGGGGAACACTGAAGCTTTCTTT.

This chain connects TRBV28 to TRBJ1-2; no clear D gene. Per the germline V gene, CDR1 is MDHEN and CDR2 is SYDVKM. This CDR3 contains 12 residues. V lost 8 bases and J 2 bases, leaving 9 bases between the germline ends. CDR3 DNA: TGTGCCAGCGGTGTTCAAAACTATGGCTACACCTTC. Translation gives CASGVQNYGYTF.

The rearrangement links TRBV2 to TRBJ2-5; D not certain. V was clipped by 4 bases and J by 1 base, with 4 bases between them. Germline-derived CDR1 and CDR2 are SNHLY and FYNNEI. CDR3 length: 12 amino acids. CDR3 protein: CASSVFQETQYF. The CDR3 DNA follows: TGTGCCAGCAGTGTGTTCCAAGAGACCCAGTACTTC.

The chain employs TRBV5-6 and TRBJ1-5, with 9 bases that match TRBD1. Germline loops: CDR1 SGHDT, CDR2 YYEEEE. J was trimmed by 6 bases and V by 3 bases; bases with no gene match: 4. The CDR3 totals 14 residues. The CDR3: CASSSGDRVQPQHF. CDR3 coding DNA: TGTGCCAGCAGCTCTGGGGACAGGGTTCAGCCCCAGCATTTT.

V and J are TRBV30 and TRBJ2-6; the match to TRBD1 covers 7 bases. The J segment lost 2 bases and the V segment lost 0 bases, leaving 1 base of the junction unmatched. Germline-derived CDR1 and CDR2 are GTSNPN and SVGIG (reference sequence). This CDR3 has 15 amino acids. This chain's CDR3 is CAWSVGGAGANVLTF. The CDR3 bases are TGTGCCTGGAGTGTAGGGGGCGCTGGGGCCAACGTCCTGACTTTC.

Here the CDR3 DNA reads TGTGCCAGCAGCTTAGTAGCCGGGACACAAGAGACCCAGTACTTC. Encoded protein: CASSLVAGTQETQYF. The gene calls are TRBV11-3 and TRBJ2-5, with D possibly matching TRBD1 (6 bases). The V gene lost 1 base and the J gene lost 2 bases, with 11 bases spanning the gap. The CDR3 contains 15 residues. Germline V gene sequence: CDR1 SGHNT, CDR2 YENEEA.

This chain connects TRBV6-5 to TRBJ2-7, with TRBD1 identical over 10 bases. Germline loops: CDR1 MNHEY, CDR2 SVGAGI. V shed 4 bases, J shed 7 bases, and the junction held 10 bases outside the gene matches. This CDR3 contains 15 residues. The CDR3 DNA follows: TGTGCCAGCAGTTCCTGGGGACAGGGGATTGGGGAGCAGTACTTC. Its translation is CASSSWGQGIGEQYF.

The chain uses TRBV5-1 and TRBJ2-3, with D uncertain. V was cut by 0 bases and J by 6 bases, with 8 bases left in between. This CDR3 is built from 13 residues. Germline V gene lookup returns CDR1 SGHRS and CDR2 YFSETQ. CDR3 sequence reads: CASSLDSPDTQYF. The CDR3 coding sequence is TGCGCCAGCAGCTTGGACTCTCCCGATACGCAGTATTTT.